This T cell receptor (beta chain) was retrieved from a study of response to subunit inactivated influenza vaccine. MiXCR, applied by TCRdb to the RT-PCR reads, yields one record per CDR3 protein. The profile covers 500,000 or so distinct CDR3 sequences, with 9.5% to 12% appearing a single time and more than 10% taken by the ten largest. This CDR3 has 14 residues. Germline V CDR1 and CDR2: DFQATT, SNEGSKA (reference sequence). V gave up 4 bases and J gave up 4 bases; unmatched junction bases: 4. This clonotype was seen a handful of times. The material was PBMCs from blood, obtained more than 35 days after vaccination. This clonotype originated in a man aged 50 or older who received an inactivated influenza vaccine. V gene TRBV20-1 combines with J gene TRBJ2-3; 11 bases are a match to TRBD2. The CDR3 reads CSATYSGRADTQYF. CDR3 in DNA: TGCAGTGCTACATATAGCGGGAGGGCAGATACGCAGTATTTT.